The 19 T cell receptor beta chains reported below all come from one sample, sequenced in a study of PD-1 blockade in classical Hodgkin lymphoma. Repertoires were generated with immunoSEQ multiplex PCR, while TCRdb's copy carries only in-frame clones and drops some. Counted here are about 90,000 clones, around 90% occurring once; the ten biggest clones make up under 3%. Brentuximab vedotin exposure varied, and every patient relapsed after autologous stem cell transplantation. The sample in question was peripheral blood mononuclear cells (PBMCs), obtained before the second cycle of nivolumab. All receptors come from a human donor with classical Hodgkin lymphoma.

CDR3 in DNA: TGTGCCAGCTCACCGGGACAGCTGGGGTACACCGGGGAGCTGTTTTTT. Its translation is CASSPGQLGYTGELFF. The V call is TRBV18, the J call TRBJ2-2; 7 bases line up with TRBD1. This CDR3 contains 16 residues. The junction had 7 bases not matched to a gene; V was cut back by 3 bases and J by 3 bases. The V gene's germline CDR1 is KGHSH and CDR2 LQKENI.

The gene calls are TRBV4-1 and TRBJ2-1; 7 nucleotides align to TRBD2. After removal of 1 base from V and 9 bases from J, the junction contained 15 bases not matched to a gene. Germline CDR1 and CDR2: MGHRA and YSYEKL. The CDR3 is 17 residues long. The CDR3 reads CASSQGVGASGEGEQFF. DNA of the CDR3: TGCGCCAGCAGCCAAGGGGTAGGGGCTAGCGGTGAGGGTGAGCAGTTCTTC.

V usage is TRBV7-8 and J usage is TRBJ1-1, with 9 nucleotides matching TRBD1. CDR1 is SGHVS and CDR2 is FQNEAQ in the germline V gene. J was trimmed by 0 bases and V by 6 bases; bases with no gene match: 11. This CDR3 is 17 amino acids long. The CDR3: CASRPSRRQGVNTEAFF. The CDR3 nucleotides read TGTGCCAGCAGGCCCTCCCGAAGACAGGGGGTGAACACTGAAGCTTTCTTT.

The J gene is TRBJ2-7, the V gene TRBV25-1; D perhaps matches TRBD2 (5 bases). V lost 4 bases and J lost 2, with 15 bases in between. The CDR3 consists of 15 residues. Germline V gene data show CDR1 as MGHDK and CDR2 as SYGVNS. CDR3 in amino acids: CASSGAGINPYEQYF. Written as DNA, the CDR3 is TGTGCCAGCAGTGGGGCCGGGATCAACCCCTACGAGCAGTACTTC.

V is TRBV6-5 and J is TRBJ1-6, with a weak D call TRBD1 (6 bases). Trimming took off 8 bases at V and 6 bases at J, with 11 bases between the two ends. Germline V lookup: CDR1 MNHEY, CDR2 SVGAGI. This CDR3 is built from 13 residues. CDR3 region: CASAGQPNSPLHF. CDR3 bases: TGTGCCAGCGCCGGACAGCCTAATTCACCCCTCCACTTT.

This chain joins TRBV10-3 and TRBJ1-5; D might be TRBD1 (5 bases). CDR1 ENHRY and CDR2 SYGVKD come from the germline V gene. Trimming took 10 bases from V and 0 from J, leaving 34 bases between them. CDR3 length: 21 amino acids. The DNA for the CDR3 is TGTGCCACCAGGGAGGGTTTTCCGGCGAAAGAGCGTTCCTATAGCAATCAGCCCCAGCATTTT. Translating gives CATREGFPAKERSYSNQPQHF.

The chain couples TRBV27 to TRBJ1-2; TRBD1 matches 8 bases. CDR1 is MNHEY and CDR2 is SMNVEV in the germline V gene (reference sequence). The CDR3 is 15 amino acids. J was trimmed by 2 bases and V by 0 bases; bases with no gene match: 2. The CDR3 DNA reads TGTGCCAGCAGTTTATCACCAGGGGGCAACTATGGCTACACCTTC. Translated, it gives CASSLSPGGNYGYTF.

The chain couples TRBV5-1 to TRBJ2-7; D is unresolved. The CDR3 loop spans 16 amino acids. Germline CDR1 SGHRS, CDR2 YFSETQ. V lost 4 bases and J lost 5, with 22 bases in between. The CDR3 is CASSLGVSVPMDEQYF. The CDR3 DNA is TGCGCCAGCAGCCTTGGAGTCAGCGTCCCTATGGACGAGCAGTACTTC.

This chain links TRBV10-3 with TRBJ2-4; 9 bases match TRBD1. Germline values: CDR1 ENHRY, CDR2 SYGVKD. This CDR3 is 16 amino acids long. V lost 3 bases to trimming and J lost 6 bases; unmatched junction nucleotides: 9. The DNA for the CDR3 is TGTGCCATCAGTGACGCCGGCGGGACAGGGATAAACATTCAGTACTTC. This gives the protein CAISDAGGTGINIQYF.

A single count supports this clone. The V call is TRBV10-2, the J call TRBJ1-5, with D perhaps matching TRBD1 (5 bases). In germline, CDR1 is WSHSY, CDR2 SAAADI. This CDR3 contains 15 residues. Trimming cost V 4 bases and J 0 bases, with 10 bases left between them. The CDR3 loop is CASSVWGYSNQPQHF. The CDR3 nucleotides read TGCGCCAGCAGTGTATGGGGCTATAGCAATCAGCCCCAGCATTTT.

This chain joins TRBV19 and TRBJ1-4, with 7 bases aligning to TRBD1. The CDR3 extends over 15 amino acids. Germline CDR1 and CDR2: LNHDA and SQIVND (reference sequence). J was trimmed by 6 bases and V by 5 bases; bases with no gene match: 9. This CDR3 is CASSVSGTVYEKLFF. The CDR3 DNA is TGTGCCAGTAGTGTCTCCGGGACAGTTTATGAAAAACTGTTTTTT.

The chain uses TRBV27 and TRBJ2-7; 7 positions match TRBD1. The CDR3 is 14 residues long. V lost 5 bases, J lost 3 bases, and 7 bases stayed unmatched. Germline CDR1 MNHEY, CDR2 SMNVEV (reference sequence). This chain's CDR3 is CASSTKTGSYEQYF. The CDR3 DNA sequence: TGTGCCAGCAGTACGAAGACAGGGAGCTACGAGCAGTACTTC.

Only a few counts were recorded for this clone. The chain couples TRBV7-9 to TRBJ2-7; 7 bases agree with TRBD2. The trim removed 5 bases at V and 0 bases at J, leaving 10 bases unmatched. In germline, CDR1 is SEHNR, CDR2 FQNEAQ (reference sequence). CDR3 size: 16 residues. This CDR3 reads CASSPSGREVSYEQYF. CDR3 sequence (DNA): TGTGCCAGCAGCCCATCGGGACGGGAGGTCTCCTACGAGCAGTACTTC.

This chain links TRBV27 with TRBJ1-2, with D tentatively TRBD1 (5 bases). CDR1 and CDR2 from the germline V gene are MNHEY and SMNVEV (reference sequence). The CDR3 is 12 amino acids. Trimming removed 3 bases from V and 4 bases from J, with 6 bases in between. The CDR3 region is CASSFGGYGYTF. The CDR3 DNA reads TGTGCCAGCAGTTTTGGGGGCTATGGCTACACCTTC.

Regarding this clone: One end of the junction does not line up with germline, which may come from a read error. The genes are TRBV4-2 and TRBJ2-7; TRBD2 aligns across 10 bases. CDR1 and CDR2 (germline): LGHNA, YNFKEQ. The length of the CDR3 is 18 residues. The CDR3 sequence: CASSQLPRTSGRAYEQCF. CDR3 DNA: TGTGCCAGCAGCCAACTACCTCGGACTAGCGGTAGAGCCTACGAGCAGTGCTTC.

The chain has TRBV6-6 and TRBJ1-3; 7 bases match TRBD1. The J segment lost 0 bases and the V segment lost 6 bases, leaving 8 bases of the junction unmatched. CDR3 length: 16 amino acids. The germline CDR1 and CDR2 sequences are MNHNY and SVGAGI (reference sequence). CDR3 region: CASRAGQFSSGNTIYF. The DNA of the CDR3 is TGTGCCAGCAGAGCGGGACAGTTCAGCTCTGGAAACACCATATATTTT.

V and J are TRBV5-1 and TRBJ2-1; D uncertain. V dropped 4 bases and J dropped 7 bases, with 21 bases sitting between them. The CDR3 loop spans 16 amino acids. Germline V CDR1 and CDR2: SGHRS, YFSETQ. CDR3 coding DNA: TGCGCCAGCAGCCCTGATCGGCCCTCCCCGGTTAATGAGCAGTTCTTC. Amino acid sequence: CASSPDRPSPVNEQFF.

This rearrangement joins TRBV4-2 to TRBJ2-7, with 7 nucleotides matching TRBD1. The CDR3 contains 15 residues. The V segment lost 4 bases and the J segment 6 bases; nucleotides outside the gene matches: 12. Germline CDR1 is LGHNA and CDR2 is YNFKEQ. CDR3 sequence: CASSRTTGPGIEQYF. In DNA form, the CDR3 reads TGTGCCAGCAGCCGGACGACAGGGCCTGGGATCGAGCAGTACTTC.

The V gene is TRBV10-1, the J gene TRBJ2-2, with D perhaps matching TRBD1 (5 bases). Trimming shortened V by 4 bases and J by 6 bases, and 12 bases separated the two germline ends. The CDR3 is 14 amino acids. The germline V gene encodes CDR1 WNHNN and CDR2 SYGVQD (reference sequence). CDR3: CASSVSGYAGELFF. The CDR3 coding sequence is TGCGCCAGCAGTGTATCAGGGTACGCCGGGGAGCTGTTTTTT.